This passage covers 2 T cell receptor beta chains from one sample sequenced in a study of blood T cells in healthy people across ages. PCR was performed a second time for about 6 to 12 cycles using a sample-barcoded 5' primer and a J-beta primer mix. TCRdb re-called the 5' RACE reads with MiXCR, one entry per CDR3 protein. The table lists some 1.8 million distinct CDR3 sequences, roughly two fifths of them singletons. Sequenced material: blood. These receptors came from a human donor in good health.

In this sample, this clonotype turned up a few times. V usage is TRBV28 and J usage is TRBJ2-3; D remains ambiguous. Germline lookup yields CDR1 MDHEN and CDR2 SYDVKM. The CDR3 sequence is 17 residues long. The V and J ends lost 7 bases and 1 base respectively, with 21 bases between them. The CDR3 DNA sequence: TGTGCCAGCACCACCCCAACAAAGAAAGAGGGCACAGATACGCAGTATTTT. It is translated as CASTTPTKKEGTDTQYF.

CDR3 loop: CATYRDSYQETQYF. CDR3 DNA sequence: TGTGCCACATACCGGGACTCTTACCAAGAGACCCAGTACTTC. V is TRBV28 and J is TRBJ2-5; TRBD2 might be the D (6 bases). V was clipped by 10 bases and J by 0 bases, with 15 bases between them. Germline CDR1 is MDHEN and CDR2 is SYDVKM. This CDR3 is 14 amino acids long.